These 16 T cell receptor beta chains were sequenced from one sample in a study of technical replicates of blood from a handful of donors. Clones were read by immunoSEQ multiplex PCR, and TCRdb kept only the in-frame ones, dropping some. The table lists tens of thousands of clones, 90% to 95% of them singletons, with around 0.25% in the top ten. Material: T cells isolated from PBMCs. The receptors originated from a human donor in good health.

V is TRBV12-5 and J is TRBJ2-2, with 7 bases lining up with TRBD2. Looked up from germline, CDR1 is LGHNT and CDR2 is FRNRAP. The length of the CDR3 is 18 residues. V was pared by 0 bases and J by 0 bases, with 7 bases of the junction left unmatched. The DNA of the CDR3 is TGTGCTAGTGGTTTGGTACCCGATGGGACTACGAACACCGGGGAGCTGTTTTTT. Translation: CASGLVPDGTTNTGELFF.

The V gene is TRBV14, the J gene TRBJ2-7; the match to TRBD2 covers 14 bases. CDR3 length: 17 amino acids. The V gene end was trimmed by 3 bases and the J gene end by 3 bases; junction bases not matched to a gene: 7. Germline V gene sequence: CDR1 SGHDN, CDR2 FVKESK. The CDR3 DNA follows: TGTGCCAGCAGCCAGCTTTTGACTAGCGGGGGGGTCTACGAGCAGTACTTC. Encoded protein: CASSQLLTSGGVYEQYF.

The gene calls are TRBV5-1 and TRBJ2-5; weak D call: TRBD1 (5 bases). The CDR3 is 14 amino acids. Trimming removed 0 bases at V and 4 bases at J, with 10 bases between. Germline lookup yields CDR1 SGHRS and CDR2 YFSETQ. CDR3 DNA: TGCGCCAGCAGCTTGGAGGGGCGCGGAGAGACCCAGTACTTC. Protein: CASSLEGRGETQYF.

The CDR3 region is CASRTGVAYGYTF. CDR3 nucleotides: TGCGCCAGCAGAACAGGGGTAGCCTATGGCTACACCTTC. The rearrangement uses TRBV5-1 and TRBJ1-2; TRBD1 agrees at 7 bases. Germline V gene lookup returns CDR1 SGHRS and CDR2 YFSETQ. J was trimmed by 4 bases and V by 5 bases; bases with no gene match: 5. CDR3 length: 13 amino acids.

This chain joins TRBV25-1 and TRBJ1-1, with a weak D call TRBD1 (6 bases). The ends were cut back, 5 bases at V and 8 bases at J, with 12 bases in the middle. CDR1 and CDR2 from the germline V gene are MGHDK and SYGVNS. CDR3 length equals 12 residues. In DNA form, the CDR3 reads TGTGCCAGCAGTCACAGGGCCGACGAAGCTTTCTTT. Translating gives CASSHRADEAFF.

The gene calls are TRBV7-6 and TRBJ2-2; D gene ambiguous. There are 14 residues in the CDR3. The ends were cut back, 1 base at V and 8 bases at J, with 11 bases in the middle. CDR1 SGHVS and CDR2 FNYEAQ come from the germline V gene. The CDR3 DNA follows: TGTGCCAGCAGCTTAGTGGCCCACGAAGGGGAGCTGTTTTTT. The encoded protein is CASSLVAHEGELFF.

This sequence joins TRBV5-1 and TRBJ1-2; D is undetermined. V lost 3 bases and J lost 3, with 12 bases in between. The CDR3 consists of 14 residues. In germline, CDR1 is SGHRS, CDR2 YFSETQ. The CDR3 nucleotides are TGCGCCAGCAGCTCCCGGGGTAGCGACTATGGCTACACCTTC. This gives the protein CASSSRGSDYGYTF.

This chain uses TRBV27 with TRBJ1-1; tentatively, D is TRBD1 (6 bases). V was shortened by 0 bases and J by 6 bases, with 20 bases between the two germline ends. This CDR3 contains 17 residues. Germline V gives CDR1 MNHEY, CDR2 SMNVEV (reference sequence). CDR3 DNA: TGTGCCAGCAGTTTATCGAGTAGGAAACCTAACAGGGCTGAAGCTTTCTTT. It yields the protein CASSLSSRKPNRAEAFF.

This rearrangement joins TRBV6-5 to TRBJ2-7, with TRBD2 identical over 9 bases. The germline gives CDR1 MNHEY, CDR2 SVGAGI. The CDR3 sequence is 14 residues long. The junction had 8 bases not matched to a gene; V was cut back by 6 bases and J by 5 bases. The CDR3 loop reads CASRQAGGAHEQYF. CDR3 nucleotide sequence: TGTGCCAGCAGACAAGCGGGAGGCGCCCACGAGCAGTACTTC.

The J gene is TRBJ2-2, the V gene TRBV11-3, with D unclear. This CDR3 region has 17 residues. V shed 1 base and J shed 2 bases, with 14 bases lying between them. Germline CDR1 is SGHNT and CDR2 is YENEEA. The CDR3 region has the DNA TGTGCCAGCAGCTTAGGGTTATTTGGAGTTAACACCGGGGAGCTGTTTTTT. It is translated as CASSLGLFGVNTGELFF.

This sequence joins TRBV5-4 and TRBJ1-2, with TRBD1 matching over 9 bases. The CDR3 length is 15 residues. V lost 0 bases, J lost 5 bases, and 5 bases stayed unmatched. Germline V gene data show CDR1 as SGHNT and CDR2 as YYREEE (reference sequence). The CDR3: CASSLAGTGRYGYTF. CDR3 DNA sequence: TGTGCCAGCAGCTTGGCCGGGACAGGGCGATATGGCTACACCTTC.

This clone was counted a few times. The chain carries TRBV19 and TRBJ1-5, with D tentatively TRBD1 (5 bases). CDR3 size: 15 residues. The germline CDR1 and CDR2 sequences are LNHDA and SQIVND (reference sequence). Trimming removed 8 bases at V and 7 bases at J, with 21 bases between. CDR3 nucleotide sequence: TGTGCCAGTGACAACCGCGGGGCCCCGAACCAGCCCCAGCATTTT. Amino acid sequence: CASDNRGAPNQPQHF.

This sequence joins TRBV19 and TRBJ1-6, with 7 nucleotides matching TRBD1. Germline V lookup: CDR1 LNHDA, CDR2 SQIVND (reference sequence). This CDR3 is 12 amino acids long. With 6 bases clipped from V and 13 bases from J, the junction kept 6 bases outside the gene matches. CDR3 bases: TGTGCCAGTAGGACAGGGAGCGCGCCCCTCCACTTT. This gives the protein CASRTGSAPLHF.

The CDR3 spells CASSLVGSGANVLTF. In nucleotides, the CDR3 is TGCGCCAGCAGCTTGGTCGGCTCTGGGGCCAACGTCCTGACTTTC. This rearrangement joins TRBV5-1 to TRBJ2-6; D uncertain. The CDR3 loop spans 15 amino acids. Germline V CDR1 and CDR2: SGHRS, YFSETQ. With 0 bases removed from V and 0 bases from J, the gap between germline ends came to 4 bases.

The V call is TRBV9, the J call TRBJ2-2; 7 bases line up with TRBD2. In germline, CDR1 is SGDLS, CDR2 YYNGEE. The CDR3 totals 14 residues. V was pared by 3 bases and J by 7 bases, with 6 bases of the junction left unmatched. The CDR3 sequence: CASSAMGEGGELFF. CDR3 DNA sequence: TGTGCCAGCAGCGCTATGGGGGAGGGCGGGGAGCTGTTTTTT.

This chain uses TRBV5-1 with TRBJ1-2; weak D call: TRBD1 (6 bases). V was pared by 4 bases and J by 6 bases, with 22 bases between. CDR3 length: 16 amino acids. Per germline, CDR1 SGHRS and CDR2 YFSETQ. In nucleotides, the CDR3 is TGCGCCAGCAGCCTCACCTTCGGGGGGGGGCTCGATGGCTACACCTTC. Translation gives CASSLTFGGGLDGYTF.